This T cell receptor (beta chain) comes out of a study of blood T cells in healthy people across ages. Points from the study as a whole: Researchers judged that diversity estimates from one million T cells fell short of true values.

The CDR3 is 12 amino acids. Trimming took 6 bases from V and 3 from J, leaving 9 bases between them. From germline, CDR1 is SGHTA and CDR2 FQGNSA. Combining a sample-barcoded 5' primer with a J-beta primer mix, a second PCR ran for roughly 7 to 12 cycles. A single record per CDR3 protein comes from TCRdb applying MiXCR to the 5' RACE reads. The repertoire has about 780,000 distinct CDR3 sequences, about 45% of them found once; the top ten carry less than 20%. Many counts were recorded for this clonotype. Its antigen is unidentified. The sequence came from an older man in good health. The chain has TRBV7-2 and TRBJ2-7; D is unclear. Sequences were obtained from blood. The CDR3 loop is CASSRTDYEQYF. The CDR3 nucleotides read TGTGCCAGCAGTCGGACGGACTACGAGCAGTACTTC.